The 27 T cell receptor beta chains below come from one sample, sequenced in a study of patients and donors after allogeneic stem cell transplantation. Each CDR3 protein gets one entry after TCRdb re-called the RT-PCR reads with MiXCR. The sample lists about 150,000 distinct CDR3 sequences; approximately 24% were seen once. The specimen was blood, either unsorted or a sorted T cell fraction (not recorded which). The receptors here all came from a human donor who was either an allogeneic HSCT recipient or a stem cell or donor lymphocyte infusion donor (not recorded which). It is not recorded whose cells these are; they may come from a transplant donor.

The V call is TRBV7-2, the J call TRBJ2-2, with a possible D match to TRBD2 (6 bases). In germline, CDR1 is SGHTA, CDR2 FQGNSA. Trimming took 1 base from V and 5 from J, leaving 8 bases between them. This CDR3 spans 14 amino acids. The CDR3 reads CASSLVLATGELFF. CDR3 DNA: TGTGCCAGCAGCTTAGTTCTAGCGACCGGGGAGCTGTTTTTT. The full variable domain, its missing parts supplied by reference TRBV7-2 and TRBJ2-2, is GAGVSQSPSNKVTEKGKDVELRCDPISGHTALYWYRQSLGQGLEFLIYFQGNSAPDKSGLPSDRFSAERTGGSVSTLTIQRTQQEDSAVYLCASSLVLATGELFFGEGSRLTVL.

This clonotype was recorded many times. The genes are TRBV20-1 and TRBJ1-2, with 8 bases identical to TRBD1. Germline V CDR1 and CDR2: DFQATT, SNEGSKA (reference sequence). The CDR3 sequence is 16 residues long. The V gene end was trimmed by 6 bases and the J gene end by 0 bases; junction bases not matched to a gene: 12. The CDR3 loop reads CSALQGGLGTNYGYTF. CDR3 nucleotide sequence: TGCAGTGCACTACAGGGGGGCCTTGGGACTAACTATGGCTACACCTTC.

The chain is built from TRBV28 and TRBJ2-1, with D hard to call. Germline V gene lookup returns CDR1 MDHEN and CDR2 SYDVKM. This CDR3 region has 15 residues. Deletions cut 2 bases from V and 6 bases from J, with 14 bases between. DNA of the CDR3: TGTGCCAGCAGTTTACTTCCAGCCGTGGGCAATGAGCAGTTCTTC. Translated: CASSLLPAVGNEQFF.

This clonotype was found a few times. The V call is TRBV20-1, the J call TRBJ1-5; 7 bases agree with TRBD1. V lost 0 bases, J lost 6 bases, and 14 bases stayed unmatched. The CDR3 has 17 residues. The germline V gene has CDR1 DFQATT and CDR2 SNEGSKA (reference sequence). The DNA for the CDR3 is TGCAGTGCTAGAGATCCCAAGACAGGGTTGTTAGGTCAGCCCCAGCATTTT. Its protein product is CSARDPKTGLLGQPQHF.

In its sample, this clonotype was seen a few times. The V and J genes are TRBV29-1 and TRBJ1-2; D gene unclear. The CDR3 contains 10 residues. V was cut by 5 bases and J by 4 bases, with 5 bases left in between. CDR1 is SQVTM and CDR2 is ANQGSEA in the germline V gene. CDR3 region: CSVYSYGYTF. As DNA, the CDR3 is TGCAGCGTTTACAGCTATGGCTACACCTTC. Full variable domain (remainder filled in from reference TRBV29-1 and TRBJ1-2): SAVISQKPSRDICQRGTSLTIQCQVDSQVTMMFWYRQQPGQSLTLIATANQGSEATYESGFVIDKFPISRPNLTFSTLTVSNMSPEDSSIYLCSVYSYGYTFGSGTRLTVV.

The CDR3 here is CASSHRGSYEQYF. Written as DNA, the CDR3 is TGTGCCAGCAGTCATCGAGGATCCTACGAGCAGTACTTC. The V gene is TRBV6-2 or TRBV6-3, the J gene TRBJ2-7, with D uncertain. The CDR3 covers 13 residues. Trimming took off 5 bases at V and 1 base at J, with 9 bases between the two ends. Germline CDR1 is MNHEY and CDR2 is SVGEGT.

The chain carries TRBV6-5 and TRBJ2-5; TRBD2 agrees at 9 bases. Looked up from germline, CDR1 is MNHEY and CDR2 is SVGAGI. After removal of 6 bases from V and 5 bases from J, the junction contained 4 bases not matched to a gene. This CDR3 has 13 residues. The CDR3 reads CASRESGGETQYF. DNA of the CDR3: TGTGCCAGCAGGGAGAGCGGGGGGGAGACCCAGTACTTC.

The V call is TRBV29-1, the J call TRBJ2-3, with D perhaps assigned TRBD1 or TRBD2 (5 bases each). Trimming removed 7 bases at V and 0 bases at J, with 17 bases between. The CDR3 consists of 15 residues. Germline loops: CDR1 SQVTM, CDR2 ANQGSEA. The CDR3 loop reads CSGRRGADSTDTQYF. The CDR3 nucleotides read TGCAGCGGGCGAAGAGGGGCAGACAGCACAGATACGCAGTATTTT.

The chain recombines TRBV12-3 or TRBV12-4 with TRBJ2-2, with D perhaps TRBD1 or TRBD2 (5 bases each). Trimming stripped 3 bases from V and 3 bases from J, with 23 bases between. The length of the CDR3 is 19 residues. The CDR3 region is CASSFVSLVGRDHTGELFF. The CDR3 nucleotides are TGTGCCAGCAGTTTTGTTTCTTTGGTAGGCAGGGACCACACCGGGGAGCTGTTTTTT.

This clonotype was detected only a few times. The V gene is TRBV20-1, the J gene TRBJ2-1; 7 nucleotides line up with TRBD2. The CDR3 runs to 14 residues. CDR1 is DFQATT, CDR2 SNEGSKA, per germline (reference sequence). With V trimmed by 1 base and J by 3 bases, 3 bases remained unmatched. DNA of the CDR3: TGCAGTGCTAGAGTGGGCGGGGGCTACAATGAGCAGTTCTTC. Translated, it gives CSARVGGGYNEQFF.

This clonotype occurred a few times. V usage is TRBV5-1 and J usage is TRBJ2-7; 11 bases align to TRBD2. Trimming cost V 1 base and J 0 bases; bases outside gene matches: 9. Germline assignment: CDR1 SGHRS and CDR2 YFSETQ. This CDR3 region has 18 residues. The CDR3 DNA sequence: TGCGCCAGCAGCTTGAAGTCGGCTAGCGGGGGGTTCTCCTACGAGCAGTACTTC. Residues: CASSLKSASGGFSYEQYF.

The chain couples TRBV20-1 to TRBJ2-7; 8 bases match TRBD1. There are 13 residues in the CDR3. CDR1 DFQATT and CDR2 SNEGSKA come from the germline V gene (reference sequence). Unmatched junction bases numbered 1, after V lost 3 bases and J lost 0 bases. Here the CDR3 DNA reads TGCAGTGCTAGGGACAGGGCCTCCTACGAGCAGTACTTC. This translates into CSARDRASYEQYF.

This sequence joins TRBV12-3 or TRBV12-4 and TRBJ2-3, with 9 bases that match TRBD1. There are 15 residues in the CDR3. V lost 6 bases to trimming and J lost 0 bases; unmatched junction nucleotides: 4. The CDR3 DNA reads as TGTGCCAGCAGCGGACAGGGGTTGAGCACAGATACGCAGTATTTT. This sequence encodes CASSGQGLSTDTQYF.

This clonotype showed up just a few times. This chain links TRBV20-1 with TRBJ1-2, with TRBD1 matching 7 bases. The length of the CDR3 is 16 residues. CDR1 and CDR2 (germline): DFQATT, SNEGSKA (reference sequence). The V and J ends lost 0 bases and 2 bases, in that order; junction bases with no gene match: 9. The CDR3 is CSARDGTALVNYGYTF. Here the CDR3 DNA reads TGCAGTGCTAGAGATGGGACAGCTCTAGTAAACTATGGCTACACCTTC.

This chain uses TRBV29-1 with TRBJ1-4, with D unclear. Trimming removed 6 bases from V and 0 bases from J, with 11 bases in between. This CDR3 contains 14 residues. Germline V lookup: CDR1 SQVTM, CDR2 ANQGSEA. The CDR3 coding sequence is TGCAGCGTGGGAAACGCGGCAACTAATGAAAAACTGTTTTTT. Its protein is CSVGNAATNEKLFF.

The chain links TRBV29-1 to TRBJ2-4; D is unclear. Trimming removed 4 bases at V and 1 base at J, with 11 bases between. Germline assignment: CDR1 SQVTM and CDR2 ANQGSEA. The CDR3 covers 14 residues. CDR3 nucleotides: TGCAGCGTTGTCTGGGGTAGGGCCAAAAACATTCAGTACTTC. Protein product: CSVVWGRAKNIQYF.

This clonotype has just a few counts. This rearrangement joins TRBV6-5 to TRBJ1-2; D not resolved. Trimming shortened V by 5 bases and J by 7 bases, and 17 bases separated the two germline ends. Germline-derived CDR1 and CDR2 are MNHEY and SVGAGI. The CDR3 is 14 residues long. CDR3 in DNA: TGTGCCAGCAGTCAAATCACCGGGCCGTTTGGCTACACCTTC. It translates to CASSQITGPFGYTF.

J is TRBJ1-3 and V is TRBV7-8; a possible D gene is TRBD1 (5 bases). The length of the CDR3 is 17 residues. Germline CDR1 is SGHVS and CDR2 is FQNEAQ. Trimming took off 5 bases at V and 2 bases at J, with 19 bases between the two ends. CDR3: CASSPEWGGLAGNTIYF. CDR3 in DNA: TGTGCCAGCAGCCCCGAGTGGGGGGGTCTGGCTGGAAACACCATATATTTT.

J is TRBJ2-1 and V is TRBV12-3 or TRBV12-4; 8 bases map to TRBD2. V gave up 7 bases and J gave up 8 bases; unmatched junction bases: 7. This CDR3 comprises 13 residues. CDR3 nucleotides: TGTGCCAGCACCCAGCGGGAGATGGATGAGCAGTTCTTC. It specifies CASTQREMDEQFF.

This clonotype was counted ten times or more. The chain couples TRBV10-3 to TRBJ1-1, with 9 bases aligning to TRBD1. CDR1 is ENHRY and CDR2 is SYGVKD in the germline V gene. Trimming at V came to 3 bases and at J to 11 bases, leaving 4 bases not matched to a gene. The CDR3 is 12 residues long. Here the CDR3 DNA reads TGTGCCATCAGTGAATTGACAGGGGGGGCTTTCTTT. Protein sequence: CAISELTGGAFF.

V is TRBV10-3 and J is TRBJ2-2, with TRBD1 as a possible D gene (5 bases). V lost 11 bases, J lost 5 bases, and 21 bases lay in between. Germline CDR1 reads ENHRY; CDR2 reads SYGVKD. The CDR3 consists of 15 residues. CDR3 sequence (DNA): TGTGCCTCCTTAGCCCGGACACCGAGGACCGGGGAGCTGTTTTTT. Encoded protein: CASLARTPRTGELFF.

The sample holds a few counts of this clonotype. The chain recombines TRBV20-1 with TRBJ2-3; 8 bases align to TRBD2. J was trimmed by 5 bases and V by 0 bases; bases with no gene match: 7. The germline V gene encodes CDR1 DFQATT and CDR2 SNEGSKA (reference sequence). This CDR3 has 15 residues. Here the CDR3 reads CSARDFGRARDTQYF. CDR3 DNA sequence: TGCAGTGCTAGAGATTTCGGGAGGGCCCGAGATACGCAGTATTTT.

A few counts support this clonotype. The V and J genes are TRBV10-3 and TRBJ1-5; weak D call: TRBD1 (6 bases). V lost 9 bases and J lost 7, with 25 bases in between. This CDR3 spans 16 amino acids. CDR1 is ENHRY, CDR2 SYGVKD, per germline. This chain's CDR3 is CAIRGGNRADAQPQHF. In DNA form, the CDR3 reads TGTGCCATAAGGGGGGGGAATAGGGCAGACGCCCAGCCCCAGCATTTT.

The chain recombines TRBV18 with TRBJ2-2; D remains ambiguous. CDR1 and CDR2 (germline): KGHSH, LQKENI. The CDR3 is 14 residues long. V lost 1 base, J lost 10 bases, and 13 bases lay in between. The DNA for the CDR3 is TGTGCCAGCTCACCACGAAAACATGGAGAGGAGCTGTTTTTT. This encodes CASSPRKHGEELFF.

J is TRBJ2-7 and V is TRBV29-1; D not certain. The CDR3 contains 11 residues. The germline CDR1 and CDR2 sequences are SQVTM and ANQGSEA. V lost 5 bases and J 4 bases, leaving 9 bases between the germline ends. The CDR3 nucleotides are TGCAGCGTTCGTGTAGGGTACGAGCAGTACTTC. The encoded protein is CSVRVGYEQYF.

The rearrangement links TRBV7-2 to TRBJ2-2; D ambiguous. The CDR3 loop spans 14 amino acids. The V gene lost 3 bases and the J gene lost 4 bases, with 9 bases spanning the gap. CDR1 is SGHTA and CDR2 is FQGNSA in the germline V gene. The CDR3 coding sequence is TGTGCCAGCAGCTTCCTAGTTTCCACCGGGGAGCTGTTTTTT. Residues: CASSFLVSTGELFF.

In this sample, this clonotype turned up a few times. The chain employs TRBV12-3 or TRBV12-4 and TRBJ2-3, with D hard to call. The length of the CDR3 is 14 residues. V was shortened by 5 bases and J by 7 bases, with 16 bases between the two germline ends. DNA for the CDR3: TGTGCCAGCAGTACCCAGGACCGGCCGAATACGCAGTATTTT. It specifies CASSTQDRPNTQYF.